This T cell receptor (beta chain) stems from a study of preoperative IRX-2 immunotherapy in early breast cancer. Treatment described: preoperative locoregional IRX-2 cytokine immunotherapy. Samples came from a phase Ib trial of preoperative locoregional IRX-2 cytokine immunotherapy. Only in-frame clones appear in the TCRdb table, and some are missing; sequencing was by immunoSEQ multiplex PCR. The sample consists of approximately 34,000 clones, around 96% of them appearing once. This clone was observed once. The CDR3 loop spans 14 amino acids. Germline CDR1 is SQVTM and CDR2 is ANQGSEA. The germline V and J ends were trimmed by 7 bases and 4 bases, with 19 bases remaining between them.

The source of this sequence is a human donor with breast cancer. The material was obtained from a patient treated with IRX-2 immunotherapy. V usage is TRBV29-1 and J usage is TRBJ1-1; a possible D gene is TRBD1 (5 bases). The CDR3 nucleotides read TGCAGCGCTCTTCAAGGGGATAGAACCACTGAAGCTTTCTTT. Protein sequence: CSALQGDRTTEAFF.